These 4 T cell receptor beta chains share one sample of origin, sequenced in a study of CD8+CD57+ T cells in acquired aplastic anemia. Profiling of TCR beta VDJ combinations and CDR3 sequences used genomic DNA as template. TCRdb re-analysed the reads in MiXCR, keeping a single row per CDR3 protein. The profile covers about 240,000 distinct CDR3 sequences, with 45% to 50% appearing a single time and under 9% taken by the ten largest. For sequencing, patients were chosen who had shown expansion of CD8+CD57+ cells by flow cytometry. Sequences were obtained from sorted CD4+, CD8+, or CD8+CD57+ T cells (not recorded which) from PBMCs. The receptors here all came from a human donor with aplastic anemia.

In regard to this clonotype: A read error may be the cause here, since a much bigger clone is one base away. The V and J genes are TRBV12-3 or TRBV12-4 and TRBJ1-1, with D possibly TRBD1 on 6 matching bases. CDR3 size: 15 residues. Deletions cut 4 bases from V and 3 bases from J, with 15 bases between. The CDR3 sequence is CASSSTGRADTEAFF. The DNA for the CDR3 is TGTGCCAGCAGTTCTACAGGGAGAGCGGACACTGAAGCTTTCTTT.

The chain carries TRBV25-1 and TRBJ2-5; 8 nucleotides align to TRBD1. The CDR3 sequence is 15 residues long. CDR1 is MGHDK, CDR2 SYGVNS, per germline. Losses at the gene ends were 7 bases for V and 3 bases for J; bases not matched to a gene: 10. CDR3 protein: CASNYPGTGKETQYF. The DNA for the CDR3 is TGTGCCAGCAACTATCCCGGGACAGGAAAAGAGACCCAGTACTTC.

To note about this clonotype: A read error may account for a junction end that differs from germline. CDR3 in DNA: TGTGGCAGCAGCTTAAAGACAGGGTTCGGGGAGCTGTTCTTT. Protein sequence: CGSSLKTGFGELFF. The chain carries TRBV7-3 and TRBJ2-2, with 7 bases that match TRBD1. The CDR3 length is 14 residues. The V gene's germline CDR1 is SGHTA and CDR2 FQGTGA.

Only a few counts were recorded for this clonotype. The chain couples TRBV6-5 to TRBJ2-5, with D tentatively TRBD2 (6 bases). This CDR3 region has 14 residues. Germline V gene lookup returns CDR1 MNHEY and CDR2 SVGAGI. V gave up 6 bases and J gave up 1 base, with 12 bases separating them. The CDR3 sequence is CASSFTGGQETQYF. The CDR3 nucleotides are TGTGCCAGCAGCTTTACCGGGGGCCAAGAGACCCAGTACTTC.